This T cell receptor (beta chain) originates from a study of metastatic and nonmetastatic thyroid tumors. Background on the study: Comparative analysis of repertoires was undertaken across blood and tumor or nodule tissue obtained from malignant and benign thyroid patients.

Per the authors' pipeline: What underpinned the distant-metastasis classifier for papillary thyroid cancer was the set of CDR3 differences across clinicopathological groups. TCRdb re-called the PCR reads with MiXCR. TCRdb's processing, not the authors', yielded these V and J calls. This sample has approximately 14,000 clones, with roughly 3.5% found just once. Worth noting for this clone: As yet, its antigen is unknown.

Thyroid surgery was performed in patients who had received no treatment beforehand. J gave up 2 bases and V 7 bases, and 9 bases lay outside the gene matches. The germline CDR1 and CDR2 sequences are GTSNPN and SVGIG (reference sequence). The CDR3 consists of 14 residues. Study results and caveats: Within blood and tumor, benign nodules reportedly had significantly lower TCR beta diversity than malignant thyroid tumors did.

Sequenced: tumor tissue. The chain is built from TRBV30 and TRBJ2-3, with TRBD2 matching over 7 bases. This TCR derives from a female donor with papillary thyroid cancer or a benign thyroid nodule (not recorded which). Some clones in this sample may be carry-over from other donors' samples. The DNA of the CDR3 is TGTGCCTCCCCCTTCGGGGGGTCCACAGATACGCAGTATTTT. It encodes CASPFGGSTDTQYF.